The clone carrying this T cell receptor (beta chain) was counted many times. The CDR3 extends over 14 amino acids. The germline V and J ends were trimmed by 0 bases and 9 bases, with 15 bases remaining between them. The germline CDR1 and CDR2 sequences are SGHTA and FQGNSA. This record comes from a study of blood T cells in healthy people across ages. A second PCR of 7 to 11 cycles used a sample-barcoded 5' primer and a J-beta primer mix. TCRdb reanalysed the 5' RACE reads using MiXCR and keeps one entry per CDR3 protein. The data show roughly 700,000 distinct CDR3 sequences, with 32% seen just once and 15% held by the top ten.

Input material: blood. This clonotype originated in a woman of 80 years or more in good health. The V call is TRBV7-2, the J call TRBJ2-7; D could derive from TRBD1 or TRBD2 (6 bases each). CDR3 region: CASSLAVPGAVQYF. CDR3 bases: TGTGCCAGCAGCTTAGCGGTCCCGGGGGCCGTGCAGTACTTC.